This T cell receptor beta chain stems from a study of T cell changes during pregnancy in multiple sclerosis. Measured with immunoSEQ multiplex PCR; TCRdb has only the in-frame clones, and not every one. The table lists about 38,000 clones, roughly nine tenths of them singletons. This CDR3 region has 15 residues. V shed 0 bases, J shed 12 bases, and the junction held 3 bases outside the gene matches. In germline, CDR1 is MNHEY, CDR2 SVGAGI. This receptor was obtained from a female donor with multiple sclerosis, enrolled in a pregnancy study. The chain has TRBV6-5 and TRBJ1-6; 12 bases are shared with TRBD1. This specimen consisted of CD8+ T cells from peripheral blood mononuclear cells, obtained in the second trimester of pregnancy. The CDR3 spells CASSYSGTGGLPLHF. CDR3 DNA sequence: TGTGCCAGCAGTTACTCCGGGACAGGGGGCTTACCCCTCCACTTT.